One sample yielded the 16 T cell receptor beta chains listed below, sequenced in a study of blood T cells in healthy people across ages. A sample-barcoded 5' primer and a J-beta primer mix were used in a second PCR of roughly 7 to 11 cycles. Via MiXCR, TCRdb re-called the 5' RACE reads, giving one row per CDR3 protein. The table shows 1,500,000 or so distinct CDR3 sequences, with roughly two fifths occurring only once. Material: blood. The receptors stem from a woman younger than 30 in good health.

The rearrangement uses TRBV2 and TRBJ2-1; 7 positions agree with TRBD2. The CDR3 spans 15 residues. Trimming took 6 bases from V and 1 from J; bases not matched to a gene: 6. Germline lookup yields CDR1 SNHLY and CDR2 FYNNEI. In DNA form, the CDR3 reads TGTGCCAGCAGGACAACCGGGAGGTCCTACAATGAGCAGTTCTTC. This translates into CASRTTGRSYNEQFF.

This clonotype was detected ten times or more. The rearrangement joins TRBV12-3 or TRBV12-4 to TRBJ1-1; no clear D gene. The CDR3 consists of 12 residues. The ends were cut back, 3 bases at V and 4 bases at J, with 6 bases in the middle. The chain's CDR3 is CASSLMGTEAFF. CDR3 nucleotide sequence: TGTGCCAGCAGTTTGATGGGCACTGAAGCTTTCTTT.

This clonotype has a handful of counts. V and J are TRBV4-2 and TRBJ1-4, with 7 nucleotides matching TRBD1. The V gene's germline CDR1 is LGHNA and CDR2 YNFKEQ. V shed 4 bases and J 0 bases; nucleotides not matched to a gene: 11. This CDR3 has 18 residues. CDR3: CASSRRVDRFATNEKLFF. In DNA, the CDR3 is TGTGCCAGCAGCCGCCGTGTGGACAGGTTTGCAACTAATGAAAAACTGTTTTTT.

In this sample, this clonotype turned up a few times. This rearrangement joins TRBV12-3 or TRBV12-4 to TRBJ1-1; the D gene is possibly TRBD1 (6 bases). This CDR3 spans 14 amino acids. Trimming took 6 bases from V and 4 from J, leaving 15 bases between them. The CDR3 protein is CASSPEQGSTEAFF. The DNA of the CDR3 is TGTGCCAGCAGCCCAGAACAGGGTTCCACTGAAGCTTTCTTT.

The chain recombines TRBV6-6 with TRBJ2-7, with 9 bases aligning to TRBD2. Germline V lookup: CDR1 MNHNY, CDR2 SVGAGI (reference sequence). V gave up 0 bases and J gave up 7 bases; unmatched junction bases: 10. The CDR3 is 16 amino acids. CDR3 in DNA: TGTGCCAGCAGTTACTCGGCGGGAGGGCCCCATAATGAGCAGTACTTC. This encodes CASSYSAGGPHNEQYF.

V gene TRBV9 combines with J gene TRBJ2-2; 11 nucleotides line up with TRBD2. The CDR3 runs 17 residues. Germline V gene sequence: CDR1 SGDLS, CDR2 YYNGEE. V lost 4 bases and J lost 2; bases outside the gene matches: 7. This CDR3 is CASSMGLAAINTGELFF. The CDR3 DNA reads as TGTGCCAGCAGCATGGGACTAGCGGCAATCAACACCGGGGAGCTGTTTTTT.

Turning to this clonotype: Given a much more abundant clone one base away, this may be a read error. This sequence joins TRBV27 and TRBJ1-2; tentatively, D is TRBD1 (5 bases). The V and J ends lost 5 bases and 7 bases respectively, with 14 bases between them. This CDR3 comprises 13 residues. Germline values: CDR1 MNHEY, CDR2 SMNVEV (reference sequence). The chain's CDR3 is CASSVRGTAGYTF. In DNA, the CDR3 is TGTGCCAGCAGTGTACGGGGGACTGCTGGCTACACCTTC.

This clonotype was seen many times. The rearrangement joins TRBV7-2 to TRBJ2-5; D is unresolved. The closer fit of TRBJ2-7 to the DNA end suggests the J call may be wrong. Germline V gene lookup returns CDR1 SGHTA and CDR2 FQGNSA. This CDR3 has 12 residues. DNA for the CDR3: TGTGCCAGCAGCTTAGAGGGTACCGAGCAGTACTTC. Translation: CASSLEGTEQYF.

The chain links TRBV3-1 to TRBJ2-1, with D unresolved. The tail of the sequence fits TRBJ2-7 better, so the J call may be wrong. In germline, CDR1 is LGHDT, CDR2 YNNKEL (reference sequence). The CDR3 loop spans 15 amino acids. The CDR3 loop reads CASSLNHRTYNEQYF. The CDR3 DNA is TGTGCCAGCAGCCTAAATCACAGAACCTACAATGAGCAGTACTTC.

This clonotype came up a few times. This CDR3 is CSVTDSNQPQHF. CDR3 DNA sequence: TGCAGCGTTACTGATAGCAATCAGCCCCAGCATTTT. The rearrangement joins TRBV29-1 to TRBJ1-5, with D hard to call. Germline V gene data show CDR1 as SQVTM and CDR2 as ANQGSEA. The CDR3 covers 12 residues. The V and J ends lost 5 bases and 0 bases respectively, with 5 bases between them.

This CDR3 is CSVADGIGNTQYF. The CDR3 DNA reads TGCAGCGTTGCCGACGGGATCGGGAATACGCAGTATTTT. The chain recombines TRBV29-1 with TRBJ2-3, with D perhaps matching TRBD2 (5 bases). This CDR3 has 13 residues. Deletions cut 4 bases from V and 7 bases from J, with 15 bases between. CDR1 and CDR2 (germline): SQVTM, ANQGSEA.

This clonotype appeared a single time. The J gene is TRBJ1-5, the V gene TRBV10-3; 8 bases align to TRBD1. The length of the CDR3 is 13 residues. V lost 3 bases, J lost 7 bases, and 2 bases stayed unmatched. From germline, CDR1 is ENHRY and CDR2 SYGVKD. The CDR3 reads CAISDRGRQPQHF. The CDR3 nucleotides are TGTGCCATCAGTGACAGGGGGCGGCAGCCCCAGCATTTT.

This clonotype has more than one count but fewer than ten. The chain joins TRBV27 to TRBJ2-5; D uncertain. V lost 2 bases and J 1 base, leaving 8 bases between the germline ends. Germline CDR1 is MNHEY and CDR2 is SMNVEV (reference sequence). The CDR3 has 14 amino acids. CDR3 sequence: CASSLRHSQETQYF. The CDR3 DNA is TGTGCCAGCAGTTTACGACACAGCCAAGAGACCCAGTACTTC.

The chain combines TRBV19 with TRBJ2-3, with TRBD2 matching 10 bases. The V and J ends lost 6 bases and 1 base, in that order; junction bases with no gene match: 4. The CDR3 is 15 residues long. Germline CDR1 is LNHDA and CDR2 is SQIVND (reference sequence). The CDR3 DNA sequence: TGTGCCAGTAGGAGCGGGACTAGCGGCACAGATACGCAGTATTTT. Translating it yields CASRSGTSGTDTQYF.

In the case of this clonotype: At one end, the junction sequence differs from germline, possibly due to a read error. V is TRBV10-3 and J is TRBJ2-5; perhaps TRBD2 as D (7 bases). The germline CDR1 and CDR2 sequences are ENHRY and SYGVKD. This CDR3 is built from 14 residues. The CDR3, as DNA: TGTGCTATCTCGGGGGGAGGGGGACAAGAGATCCAGTACTTC. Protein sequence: CAISGGGGQEIQYF.

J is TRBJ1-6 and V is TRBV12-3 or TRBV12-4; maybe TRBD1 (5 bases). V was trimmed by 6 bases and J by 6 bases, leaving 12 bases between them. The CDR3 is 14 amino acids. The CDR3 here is CASSPPGLNSPLHF. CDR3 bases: TGTGCCAGCAGCCCTCCAGGGCTTAATTCACCCCTCCACTTT.